The 19 T cell receptor beta chains in this list originate from one sample, sequenced in a study of CD8+ T cells in alopecia areata. Indicated treatment: oral pan-JAK inhibitor, 5-10 mg twice daily. Isolated RNA was reverse transcribed into cDNA used as the sequencing template. Generated by immunoSEQ multiplex PCR, the TCRdb table keeps only in-frame clones and is missing some. Seen here are about 200,000 clones, about three fifths observed once, and the top ten hold approximately 3.4%. The input for sequencing was CD4+ T cells sorted from blood, taken at week 4, from a patient treated with tofacitinib. These receptors were taken from a human donor with alopecia areata.

The V call is TRBV15, the J call TRBJ2-1; D not resolved. The CDR3 totals 16 residues. The V gene lost 3 bases and the J gene lost 8 bases, with 20 bases spanning the gap. Per the germline V gene, CDR1 is LNHNV and CDR2 is YYDKDF (reference sequence). The CDR3 sequence: CATSSPRQIFGDEQFF. The CDR3 bases are TGTGCCACCAGCAGCCCCAGGCAGATTTTTGGCGATGAGCAGTTCTTC. Filled out from reference TRBV15 and TRBJ2-1, the complete variable domain reads DAMVIQNPRYQVTQFGKPVTLSCSQTLNHNVMYWYQQKSSQAPKLLFHYYDKDFNNEADTPDNFQSRRPNTSFCFLDIRSPGLGDTAMYLCATSSPRQIFGDEQFFGPGTRLTVL.

The rearrangement joins TRBV10-3 to TRBJ2-3, with D possibly TRBD2 on 5 matching bases. V lost 2 bases, J lost 5 bases, and 11 bases lay in between. CDR1 and CDR2 from the germline V gene are ENHRY and SYGVKD. The CDR3 extends over 14 amino acids. This CDR3 is CAISEGLAVDTQYF. The CDR3 DNA is TGTGCCATCAGTGAGGGGCTAGCAGTAGATACGCAGTATTTT.

The chain has TRBV5-1 and TRBJ1-1; D call uncertain. The CDR3 has 14 amino acids. Trimming stripped 0 bases from V and 4 bases from J, with 10 bases between. CDR1 and CDR2 from the germline V gene are SGHRS and YFSETQ. The CDR3 bases are TGCGCCAGCAGCTTGGCCGGCGGGCTCACTGAAGCTTTCTTT. Protein product: CASSLAGGLTEAFF.

The chain combines TRBV27 with TRBJ2-1; TRBD1 agrees at 8 bases. The CDR3 spans 17 residues. The germline CDR1 and CDR2 sequences are MNHEY and SMNVEV (reference sequence). With 3 bases clipped from V and 0 bases from J, the junction kept 7 bases outside the gene matches. This CDR3 is CASSFGTGTSSYNEQFF. In DNA, the CDR3 is TGTGCCAGCAGTTTCGGGACAGGAACCAGCTCCTACAATGAGCAGTTCTTC.

This clone has at least ten counts. This chain links TRBV7-2 with TRBJ1-1, with D maybe TRBD1 (6 bases). The CDR3 contains 15 residues. Germline assignment: CDR1 SGHTA and CDR2 FQGNSA. Trimming cost V 2 bases and J 1 base, with 11 bases left between them. The CDR3 nucleotides read TGTGCCAGCAGCTTAAATGCAGGGGCGAACACTGAAGCTTTCTTT. It encodes CASSLNAGANTEAFF.

The rearrangement joins TRBV29-1 to TRBJ1-1; D gene uncertain. The CDR3 has 13 residues. The germline gives CDR1 SQVTM, CDR2 ANQGSEA. With 4 bases removed from V and 1 base from J, the gap between germline ends came to 10 bases. CDR3 in amino acids: CSVASYGNTEAFF. Here the CDR3 DNA reads TGCAGCGTTGCGTCCTATGGGAACACTGAAGCTTTCTTT. Supplemented by reference TRBV29-1 and TRBJ1-1, the full variable domain reads SAVISQKPSRDICQRGTSLTIQCQVDSQVTMMFWYRQQPGQSLTLIATANQGSEATYESGFVIDKFPISRPNLTFSTLTVSNMSPEDSSIYLCSVASYGNTEAFFGQGTRLTVV.

The chain employs TRBV28 and TRBJ1-4; D is uncertain. The CDR3 contains 12 residues. V dropped 2 bases and J dropped 11 bases, with 9 bases sitting between them. Germline values: CDR1 MDHEN, CDR2 SYDVKM. The CDR3 DNA reads as TGTGCCAGCAGTTTAAGTTTGGGGAAACTGTTTTTT. This sequence encodes CASSLSLGKLFF.

V usage is TRBV19 and J usage is TRBJ2-5, with a tentative D call TRBD2 (6 bases). V was cut by 8 bases and J by 2 bases, with 15 bases left in between. This CDR3 contains 14 residues. CDR1 and CDR2 (germline): LNHDA, SQIVND (reference sequence). The CDR3 DNA is TGTGCCAGTTCGGTCCGGGCGGGGCAAGAGACCCAGTACTTC. This codes for CASSVRAGQETQYF. The whole variable domain, remainder taken from reference TRBV19 and TRBJ2-5, is DGGITQSPKYLFRKEGQNVTLSCEQNLNHDAMYWYRQDPGQGLRLIYYSQIVNDFQKGDIAEGYSVSREKKESFPLTVTSAQKNPTAFYLCASSVRAGQETQYFGPGTRLLVL.

J is TRBJ2-7 and V is TRBV1; whether TRBD1, the table's D call, matches the DNA was not checked. TRBV1 is recorded as a pseudogene. The CDR3 length is 15 residues. The CDR3 nucleotides are TGCACCAGCAGCCAAGCGCACAGGGGGCACTACGAGCAGTACTTC. Translation gives CTSSQAHRGHYEQYF.

This chain uses TRBV29-1 with TRBJ2-7; 9 bases match TRBD1. The CDR3 loop spans 13 amino acids. J gave up 5 bases and V 6 bases, and 8 bases lay outside the gene matches. CDR1 SQVTM and CDR2 ANQGSEA come from the germline V gene. Here the CDR3 DNA reads TGCAGCGTAGCCCGGGACAGGGAACACGAGCAGTACTTC. This translates into CSVARDREHEQYF.

The rearrangement links TRBV4-1 to TRBJ1-5; D call uncertain. V was cut by 6 bases and J by 3 bases, with 9 bases left in between. The CDR3 sequence is 13 residues long. Germline lookup yields CDR1 MGHRA and CDR2 YSYEKL. The CDR3 region is CASSPGPNQPQHF. The CDR3 DNA is TGCGCCAGCAGTCCGGGTCCCAATCAGCCCCAGCATTTT.

This sequence joins TRBV29-1 and TRBJ2-5; D perhaps matches TRBD1 (6 bases). CDR1 is SQVTM, CDR2 ANQGSEA, per germline. The CDR3 is 16 residues long. V lost 2 bases to trimming and J lost 1 base, with 17 bases between them. The chain's CDR3 is CSVERATGTGQETQYF. CDR3 nucleotides: TGCAGCGTTGAAAGGGCCACAGGGACGGGCCAAGAGACCCAGTACTTC.

This chain uses TRBV2 with TRBJ2-2; 11 nucleotides match TRBD1. This CDR3 is built from 16 residues. Germline V gene lookup returns CDR1 SNHLY and CDR2 FYNNEI. Trimming cost V 4 bases and J 4 bases; bases outside gene matches: 5. In DNA form, the CDR3 reads TGTGCCAGCAGTGGGACAGGGGGCTTAAGCACCGGGGAGCTGTTTTTT. Translated: CASSGTGGLSTGELFF. Looking up the rest from reference TRBV2 and TRBJ2-2 gives the full variable domain: EPEVTQTPSHQVTQMGQEVILRCVPISNHLYFYWYRQILGQKVEFLVSFYNNEISEKSEIFDDQFSVERPDGSNFTLKIRSTKLEDSAMYFCASSGTGGLSTGELFFGEGSRLTVL.

This chain connects TRBV5-1 to TRBJ1-4; D is unresolved. The V gene lost 4 bases and the J gene lost 7 bases, with 17 bases spanning the gap. CDR3 length equals 15 residues. Germline lookup yields CDR1 SGHRS and CDR2 YFSETQ. The CDR3 region is CASSPMSAAGEKLFF. DNA of the CDR3: TGCGCCAGCAGCCCTATGTCTGCGGCAGGTGAAAAACTGTTTTTT.

This chain connects TRBV9 to TRBJ1-6, with TRBD1 as a possible D gene (6 bases). The CDR3 is made up of 17 amino acids. CDR1 and CDR2 (germline): SGDLS, YYNGEE. V lost 4 bases and J 1 base, leaving 15 bases between the germline ends. The CDR3 loop is CASSSQRGSSYNSPLHF. DNA of the CDR3: TGTGCCAGCAGCTCCCAGAGGGGGTCGTCCTATAATTCACCCCTCCACTTT.

This clone was detected a few times. The CDR3 region has the DNA TGTGCCAGCAGTGAAGAGACAGGGAACGAGCAGTACTTC. Encoded protein: CASSEETGNEQYF. The chain recombines TRBV2 with TRBJ2-7; 7 bases agree with TRBD1. The junction had 2 bases not matched to a gene; V was cut back by 1 base and J by 5 bases. CDR1 is SNHLY, CDR2 FYNNEI, per germline. The CDR3 runs to 13 residues.

The V gene is TRBV7-9, the J gene TRBJ1-4; TRBD1 aligns across 9 bases. CDR3 size: 14 residues. The V segment lost 7 bases and the J segment 7 bases; nucleotides outside the gene matches: 7. Germline V gene lookup returns CDR1 SEHNR and CDR2 FQNEAQ (reference sequence). CDR3 protein: CASNPGQGIEKLFF. CDR3 coding DNA: TGTGCCAGCAACCCGGGACAGGGCATTGAAAAACTGTTTTTT.

This clone turned up a few times. The chain carries TRBV4-1 and TRBJ1-1; D uncertain. Per the germline V gene, CDR1 is MGHRA and CDR2 is YSYEKL. This CDR3 has 16 residues. Trimming removed 3 bases at V and 5 bases at J, with 19 bases between. The CDR3 reads CASSQIDMGWVTEAFF. For the CDR3, the DNA is TGCGCCAGCAGCCAGATCGACATGGGGTGGGTAACTGAAGCTTTCTTT.

In this sample, this clone turned up a few times. The chain uses TRBV27 and TRBJ1-1, with a possible D match to TRBD1 (6 bases). The CDR3 is made up of 14 amino acids. The V and J ends lost 5 bases and 1 base respectively, with 11 bases between them. Germline CDR1 MNHEY, CDR2 SMNVEV (reference sequence). The CDR3 spells CASSTRTANTEAFF. The CDR3 DNA reads as TGTGCCAGCAGTACCCGGACAGCGAACACTGAAGCTTTCTTT.